The following is a T cell receptor (beta chain) sequence with its context. The sample originates from a study of cytomegalovirus exposure and HLA in healthy donors. Across the study: Around four fifths of 300 to 450 genotyped donors fell in the Caucasian-associated ancestry cluster.

The germline V and J ends were trimmed by 4 bases and 3 bases, with 12 bases remaining between them. Germline V gene lookup returns CDR1 LGHNA and CDR2 YNFKEQ. This CDR3 comprises 14 residues. The PCR made use of 60 Vbeta and 13 Jbeta primers. The assay was immunoSEQ multiplex PCR, and TCRdb's table has in-frame clones only and misses some. The sample has about 130,000 clones; 65% to 80% are singletons. This TCR was recovered from a male donor in good health and CMV-seropositive. The chain couples TRBV4-2 to TRBJ1-1; D call uncertain. The specimen was PBMCs. The CDR3 nucleotides are TGTGCCAGCAGCCCCCGAAGCAGGCACACTGAAGCTTTCTTT. Translating it yields CASSPRSRHTEAFF.